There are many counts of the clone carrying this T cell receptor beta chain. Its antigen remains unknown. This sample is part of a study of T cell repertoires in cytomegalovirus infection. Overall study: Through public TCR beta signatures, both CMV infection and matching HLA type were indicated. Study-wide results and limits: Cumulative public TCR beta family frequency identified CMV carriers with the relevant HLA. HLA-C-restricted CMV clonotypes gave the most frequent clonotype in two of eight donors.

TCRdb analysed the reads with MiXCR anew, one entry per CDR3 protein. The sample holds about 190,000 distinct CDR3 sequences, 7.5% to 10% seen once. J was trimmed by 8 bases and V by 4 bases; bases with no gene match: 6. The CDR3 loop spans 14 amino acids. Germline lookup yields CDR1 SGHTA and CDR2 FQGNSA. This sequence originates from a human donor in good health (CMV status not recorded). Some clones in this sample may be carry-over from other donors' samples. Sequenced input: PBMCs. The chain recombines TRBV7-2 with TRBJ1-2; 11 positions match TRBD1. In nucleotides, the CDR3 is TGTGCCAGCAGCTCCGGACAGGGGGCTTACGGCTACACCTTC. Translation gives CASSSGQGAYGYTF.